This TCR beta chain was captured in a study of cytotoxic CD8 clonotypes in ibrutinib-treated CLL. Using immunoSEQ multiplex PCR, the repertoire was profiled, and TCRdb retains in-frame clones only, with some absent. This table holds roughly 250,000 clones, roughly 70% found once. Trimming at V came to 2 bases and at J to 5 bases, leaving 5 bases not matched to a gene. CDR1 and CDR2 from the germline V gene are MNHEY and SMNVEV (reference sequence). CDR3 length equals 15 residues. The chain couples TRBV27 to TRBJ2-3; the match to TRBD1 covers 9 bases. This receptor was obtained from a human donor with chronic lymphocytic leukemia. The sample in question was PBMCs, obtained after 24 months of ibrutinib treatment. CDR3: CASSLGTGWRDTQYF. In nucleotides, the CDR3 is TGTGCCAGCAGTTTAGGGACAGGGTGGCGAGATACGCAGTATTTT.